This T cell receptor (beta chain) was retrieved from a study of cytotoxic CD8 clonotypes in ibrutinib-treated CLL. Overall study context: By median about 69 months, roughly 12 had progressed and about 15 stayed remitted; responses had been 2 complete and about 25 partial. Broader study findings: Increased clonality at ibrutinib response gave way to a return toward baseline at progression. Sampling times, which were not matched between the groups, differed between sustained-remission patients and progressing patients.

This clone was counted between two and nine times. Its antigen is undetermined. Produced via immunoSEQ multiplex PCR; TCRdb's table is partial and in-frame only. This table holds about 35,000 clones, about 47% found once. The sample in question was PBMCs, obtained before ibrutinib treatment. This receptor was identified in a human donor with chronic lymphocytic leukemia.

CDR3 residues: CASSVEGEYSTDTQYF. The DNA for the CDR3 is TGTGCCAGCAGCGTAGAGGGGGAGTATAGCACAGATACGCAGTATTTT. The chain has TRBV9 and TRBJ2-3; D is perhaps TRBD1 (6 bases). Germline lookup yields CDR1 SGDLS and CDR2 YYNGEE. CDR3 length: 16 residues. Trimming took 0 bases from V and 0 from J, leaving 11 bases between them.